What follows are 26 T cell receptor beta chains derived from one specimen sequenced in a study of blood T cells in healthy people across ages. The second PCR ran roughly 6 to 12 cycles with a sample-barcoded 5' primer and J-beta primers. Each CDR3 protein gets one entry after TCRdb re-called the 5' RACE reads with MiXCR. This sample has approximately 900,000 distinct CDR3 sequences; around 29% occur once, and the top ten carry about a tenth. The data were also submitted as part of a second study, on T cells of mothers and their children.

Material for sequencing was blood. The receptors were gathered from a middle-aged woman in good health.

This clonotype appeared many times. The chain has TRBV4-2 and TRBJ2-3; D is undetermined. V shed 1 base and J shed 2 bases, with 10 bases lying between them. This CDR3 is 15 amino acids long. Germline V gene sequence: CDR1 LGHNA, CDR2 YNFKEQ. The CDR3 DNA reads TGTGCCAGCAGCCAAGGTCCAGAAAACACAGATACGCAGTATTTT. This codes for CASSQGPENTDTQYF.

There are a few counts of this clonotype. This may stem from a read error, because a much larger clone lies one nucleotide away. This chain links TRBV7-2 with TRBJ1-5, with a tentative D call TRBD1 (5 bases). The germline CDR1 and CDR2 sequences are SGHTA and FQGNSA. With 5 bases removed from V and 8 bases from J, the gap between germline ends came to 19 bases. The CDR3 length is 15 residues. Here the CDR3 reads CASSVSTAGGKPQHF. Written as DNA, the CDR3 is TGTGCCAGCAGCGTATCCACCGCCGGGGGTAAGCCCCAGCATTTT.

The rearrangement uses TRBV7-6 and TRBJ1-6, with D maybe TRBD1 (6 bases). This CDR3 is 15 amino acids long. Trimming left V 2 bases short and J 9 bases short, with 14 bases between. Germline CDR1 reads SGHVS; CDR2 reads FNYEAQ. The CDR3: CASSLRSGHGSPLHF. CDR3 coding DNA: TGTGCCAGCAGCTTACGTTCGGGACATGGTTCACCCCTCCACTTT.

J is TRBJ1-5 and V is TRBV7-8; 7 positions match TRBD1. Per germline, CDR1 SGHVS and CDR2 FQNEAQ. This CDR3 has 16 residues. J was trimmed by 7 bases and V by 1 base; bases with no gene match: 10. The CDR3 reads CASSLGTGDSGQPQHF. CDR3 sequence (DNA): TGTGCCAGCAGCTTAGGTACAGGGGATTCGGGACAGCCCCAGCATTTT. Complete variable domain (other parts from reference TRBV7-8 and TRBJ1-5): GAGVSQSPRYKVAKRGQDVALRCDPISGHVSLFWYQQALGQGPEFLTYFQNEAQLDKSGLPSDRFFAERPEGSVSTLKIQRTQQEDSAVYLCASSLGTGDSGQPQHFGDGTRLSIL.

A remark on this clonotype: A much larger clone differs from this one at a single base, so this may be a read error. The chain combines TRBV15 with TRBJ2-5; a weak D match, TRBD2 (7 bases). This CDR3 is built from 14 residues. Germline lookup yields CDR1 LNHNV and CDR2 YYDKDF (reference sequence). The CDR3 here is CATVRGGAQETQDF. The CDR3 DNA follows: TGTGCCACCGTTAGAGGGGGGGCCCAAGAGACCCAGGACTTC.

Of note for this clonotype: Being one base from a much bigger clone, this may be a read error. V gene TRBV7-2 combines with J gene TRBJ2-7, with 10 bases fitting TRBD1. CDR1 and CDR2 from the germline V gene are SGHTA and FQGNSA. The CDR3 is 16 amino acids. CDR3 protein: CAGSSSDGQGAYEQYF. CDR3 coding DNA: TGTGCCGGCAGCTCCTCCGACGGACAGGGGGCCTACGAGCAGTACTTC.

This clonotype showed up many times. In nucleotides, the CDR3 is TGTGCCATCAAAGGGACAGACCGAGAGACCCAGTACTTC. Translation gives CAIKGTDRETQYF. The V gene is TRBV10-3, the J gene TRBJ2-5; 7 bases align to TRBD1. Trimming at V came to 7 bases and at J to 4 bases, leaving 6 bases not matched to a gene. The CDR3 has 13 amino acids. The germline V gene has CDR1 ENHRY and CDR2 SYGVKD.

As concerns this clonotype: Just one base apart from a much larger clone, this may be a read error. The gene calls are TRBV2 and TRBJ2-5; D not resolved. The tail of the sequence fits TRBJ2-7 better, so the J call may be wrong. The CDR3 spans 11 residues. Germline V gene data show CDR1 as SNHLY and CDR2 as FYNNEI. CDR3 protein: CASSYNLEQYF. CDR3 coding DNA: TGTGCCAGCAGCTATAATCTCGAGCAGTACTTC.

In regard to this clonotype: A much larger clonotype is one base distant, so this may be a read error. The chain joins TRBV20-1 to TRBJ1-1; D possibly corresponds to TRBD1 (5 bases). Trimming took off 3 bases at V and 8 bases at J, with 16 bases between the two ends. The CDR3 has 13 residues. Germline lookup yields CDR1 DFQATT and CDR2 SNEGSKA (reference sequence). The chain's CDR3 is CSARGTGRTEAFF. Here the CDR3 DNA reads TGCAGTGCTAGGGGGACCGGTCGGACCGAAGCTTTCTTT.

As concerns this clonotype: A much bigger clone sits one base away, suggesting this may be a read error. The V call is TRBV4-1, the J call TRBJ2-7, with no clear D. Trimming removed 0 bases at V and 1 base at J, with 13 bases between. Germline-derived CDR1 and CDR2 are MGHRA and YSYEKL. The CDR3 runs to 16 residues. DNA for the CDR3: TGCGCCAGCAGCCAAGATAGTTTGGCCAGATCCTACGAGCAGTACTTC. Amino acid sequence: CASSQDSLARSYEQYF.

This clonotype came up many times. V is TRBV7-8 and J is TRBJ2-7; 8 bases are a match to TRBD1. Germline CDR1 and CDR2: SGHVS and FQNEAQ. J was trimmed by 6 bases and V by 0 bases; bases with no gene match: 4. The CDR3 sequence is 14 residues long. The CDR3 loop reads CASSLAQGAAEQYF. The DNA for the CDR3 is TGTGCCAGCAGCTTAGCTCAGGGGGCTGCCGAGCAGTACTTC.

This CDR3 is CASSLEDRVQPQHF. CDR3 nucleotide sequence: TGTGCCAGTAGTCTCGAGGACAGGGTACAGCCCCAGCATTTT. The rearrangement links TRBV19 to TRBJ1-5; 8 bases map to TRBD1. Germline V lookup: CDR1 LNHDA, CDR2 SQIVND (reference sequence). V lost 5 bases and J lost 7; bases outside the gene matches: 7. The CDR3 covers 14 residues.

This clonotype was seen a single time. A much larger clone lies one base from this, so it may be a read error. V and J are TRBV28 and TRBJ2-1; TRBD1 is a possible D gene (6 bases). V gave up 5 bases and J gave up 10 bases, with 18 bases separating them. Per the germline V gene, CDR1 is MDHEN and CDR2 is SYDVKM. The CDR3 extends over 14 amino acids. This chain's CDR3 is CASSKTLPTGEQFF. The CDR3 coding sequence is TGTGCCAGCAGTAAAACCCTTCCGACAGGCGAGCAGTTCTTC.

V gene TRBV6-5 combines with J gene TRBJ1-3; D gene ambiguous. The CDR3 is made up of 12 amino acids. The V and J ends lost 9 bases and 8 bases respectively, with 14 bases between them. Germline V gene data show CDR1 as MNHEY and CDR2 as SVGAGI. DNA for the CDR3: TGTGCCAGTAGGGCTCCCGGGGACACCATATATTTT. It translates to CASRAPGDTIYF.

The CDR3 reads CASSYSPGNYGYTF. The CDR3 bases are TGTGCCAGCAGTTACTCGCCAGGAAACTATGGCTACACCTTC. The chain couples TRBV6-6 to TRBJ1-2; D remains unclear. The CDR3 contains 14 residues. Per the germline V gene, CDR1 is MNHNY and CDR2 is SVGAGI (reference sequence). V lost 0 bases, J lost 2 bases, and 7 bases lay in between.

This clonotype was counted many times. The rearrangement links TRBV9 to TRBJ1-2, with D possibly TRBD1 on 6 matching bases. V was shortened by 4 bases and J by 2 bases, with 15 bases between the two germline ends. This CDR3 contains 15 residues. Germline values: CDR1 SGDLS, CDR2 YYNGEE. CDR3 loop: CASSRAGQGNYGYTF. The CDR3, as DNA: TGTGCCAGCAGCAGGGCCGGGCAGGGGAACTATGGCTACACCTTC.

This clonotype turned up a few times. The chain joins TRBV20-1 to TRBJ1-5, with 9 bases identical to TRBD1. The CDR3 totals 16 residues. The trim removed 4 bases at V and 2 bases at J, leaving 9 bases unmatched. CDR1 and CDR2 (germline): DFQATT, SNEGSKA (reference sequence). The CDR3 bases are TGCAGTGCTACCAGGACAGGGGCCATGGGCAATCAGCCCCAGCATTTT. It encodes CSATRTGAMGNQPQHF.

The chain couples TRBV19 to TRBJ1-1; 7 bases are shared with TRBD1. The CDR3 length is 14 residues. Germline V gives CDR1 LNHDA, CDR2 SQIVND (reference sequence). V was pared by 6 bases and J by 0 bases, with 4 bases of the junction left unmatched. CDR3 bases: TGTGCCAGTAGGACAGGGTTATTGAACACTGAAGCTTTCTTT. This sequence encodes CASRTGLLNTEAFF.

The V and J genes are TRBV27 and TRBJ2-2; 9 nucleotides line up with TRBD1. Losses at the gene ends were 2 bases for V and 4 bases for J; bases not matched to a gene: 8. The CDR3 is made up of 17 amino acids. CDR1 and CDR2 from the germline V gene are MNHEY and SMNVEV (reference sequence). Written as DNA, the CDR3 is TGTGCCAGCAGTTTACTTTTGGGACAGGGAAGCACCGGGGAGCTGTTTTTT. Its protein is CASSLLLGQGSTGELFF.

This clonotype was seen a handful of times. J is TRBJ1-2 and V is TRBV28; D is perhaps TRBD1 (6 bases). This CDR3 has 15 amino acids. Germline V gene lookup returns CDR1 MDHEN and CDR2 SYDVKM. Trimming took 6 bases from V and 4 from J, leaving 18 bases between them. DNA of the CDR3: TGTGCCAGCAGAAGGGAAAATACAGGGTTCTATGGCTACACCTTC. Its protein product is CASRRENTGFYGYTF.

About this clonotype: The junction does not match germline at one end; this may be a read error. The CDR3 nucleotides are TGCGTCAGCAGCCAATCGGGACAGGGAAGGTTCTTC. It encodes CVSSQSGQGRFF. The gene calls are TRBV5-1 and TRBJ2-1; 9 nucleotides line up with TRBD1. This CDR3 contains 12 residues. CDR1 SGHRS and CDR2 YFSETQ come from the germline V gene.

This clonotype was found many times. CDR3: CASSHSPTAEQYF. In DNA form, the CDR3 reads TGTGCCAGCAGCCACTCTCCTACAGCCGAGCAGTACTTC. This chain joins TRBV7-3 and TRBJ2-7; no firm D call. Trimming left V 5 bases short and J 6 bases short, with 14 bases between. The CDR3 runs to 13 residues. The germline CDR1 and CDR2 sequences are SGHTA and FQGTGA. The full variable domain, completed using reference TRBV7-3 and TRBJ2-7, is GAGVSQTPSNKVTEKGKYVELRCDPISGHTALYWYRQSLGQGPEFLIYFQGTGAADDSGLPNDRFFAVRPEGSVSTLKIQRTERGDSAVYLCASSHSPTAEQYFGPGTRLTVT.

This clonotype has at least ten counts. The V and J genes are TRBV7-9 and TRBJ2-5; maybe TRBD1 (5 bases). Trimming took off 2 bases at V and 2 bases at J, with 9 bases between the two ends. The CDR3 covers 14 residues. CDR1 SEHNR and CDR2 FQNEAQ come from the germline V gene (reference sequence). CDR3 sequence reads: CASSLTQGQETQYF. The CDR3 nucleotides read TGTGCCAGCAGCTTAACGCAGGGTCAAGAGACCCAGTACTTC.

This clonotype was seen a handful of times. The CDR3: CASSLDKNPNYGYTF. CDR3 bases: TGTGCCAGCAGCTTAGATAAGAATCCTAACTATGGCTACACCTTC. The V and J genes are TRBV7-2 and TRBJ1-2; D is undetermined. The germline V gene encodes CDR1 SGHTA and CDR2 FQGNSA. The CDR3 covers 15 residues. Trimming stripped 1 base from V and 0 bases from J, with 9 bases between. The variable domain in full, with the rest retrieved from reference TRBV7-2 and TRBJ1-2, is GAGVSQSPSNKVTEKGKDVELRCDPISGHTALYWYRQSLGQGLEFLIYFQGNSAPDKSGLPSDRFSAERTGGSVSTLTIQRTQQEDSAVYLCASSLDKNPNYGYTFGSGTRLTVV.

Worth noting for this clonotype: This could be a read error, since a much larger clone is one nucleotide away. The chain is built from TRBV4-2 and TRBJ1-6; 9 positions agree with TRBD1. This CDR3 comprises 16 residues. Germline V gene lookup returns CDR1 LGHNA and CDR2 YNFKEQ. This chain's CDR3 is CASSQEGGQGNSPRHF. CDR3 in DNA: TGTGCCAGCAGCCAAGAGGGGGGACAGGGTAATTCACCCCGCCACTTT.

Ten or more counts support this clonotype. CDR3 coding DNA: TGCAGTGCCCAGGGCAGCGTCTATGGCTACACCTTC. This sequence encodes CSAQGSVYGYTF. V gene TRBV20-1 combines with J gene TRBJ1-2, with D perhaps matching TRBD1 (5 bases). V dropped 6 bases and J dropped 4 bases, with 12 bases sitting between them. The CDR3 length is 12 residues. The germline V gene has CDR1 DFQATT and CDR2 SNEGSKA (reference sequence).